This T cell receptor (beta chain) was identified in a study of cytotoxic CD8 clonotypes in ibrutinib-treated CLL (dated by TCRdb to about 2021). Looking at the study overall: The cohort had about a dozen relapsed/refractory and more than 14 treatment-naive patients; under 18 were IGHV unmutated. Responses were partial in around 25 patients and complete in 2; after median about 70 months follow-up, around 14 stayed in remission and 12 progressed. The response samples were drawn at a median of 12 months into treatment, with a range of about 6 to 36 months. On average, each sample had approximately 260,000 productive templates and more than 75,000 productive rearrangements. Of the approximately 86 people in the trial, about two dozen had longitudinal samples available. Cryopreserved peripheral blood mononuclear cells were collected at three points: before therapy, at response, and at either sustained remission or disease progression. Broader findings and caveats from the paper: Public clonotypes were rare and either contracted or stayed stable during treatment, and the rise in clonality at ibrutinib response reflected the expansion of private clonotypes. Lymph node repertoires were not examined, and the timing of sampling was not matched between patients in sustained remission and those whose disease progressed. Baseline clonality was found to be higher than that of age-matched healthy donors and was strongly correlated with circulating CD8+ T-cell counts. Clonality rose at ibrutinib response, remained stable during sustained remission, and dropped back toward baseline at progression.

The goal of deep resolution MiSeq sequencing was a depth between 1 in 1 million and 1 in 200,000 T cells, and coverage averaged 10x per clonotype. The immunoSEQ hsTCRB Kit was used to generate the TCR beta libraries. The published analysis was carried out like this. The data were analyzed with ImmunoSEQ Analyzer and ImmunoSEQ Data Assistant, and V, D and J gene assignments followed IMGT definitions. Clonality, which ranges from 0 to 1, was calculated as one minus the normalized Shannon entropy of productive rearrangement frequencies. Public clonotype analysis was restricted to overrepresented clonotypes comprising at least 0.05% of each patient's repertoire. About a dozen age-matched healthy donor repertoires from immuneACCESS were used as controls for clonality. Held by TCRdb, this immuneACCESS table contains in-frame sequences only and omits some clones. Under half of the omission traces to an unresolved V gene where checked; the cause of the rest is unknown. That table furnishes V, J and clone size, whereas the DNA furnished D and trimming. The sample table contains around 310,000 clones; only one count was recorded for more than 65% of them. Jointly, the top ten make up over 5% of the sample.

The V end gives up 3 bases and the J end 2 bases, leaving 2 bases in the junction not matched to a gene. The CDR3 spans 15 residues, from the cysteine through the phenylalanine. Only CDR3 DNA is held: 45 bases, read in frame from base 1. The CDR1 and CDR2 encoded by the germline V gene are SGDLS and YYNGEE. As for this clone: Its antigen is currently not known. One base away there is no much larger clone; base qualities are not given. Other DNA sequences in this specimen translate into the identical CDR3.

For TCR beta library preparation, approximately 2.2 micrograms of genomic DNA were isolated from cryopreserved PBMCs. Longitudinal blood samples from CLL patients on ibrutinib monotherapy underwent high-throughput TCR beta sequencing. The patients were enrolled in a single-center, open-label phase 2 trial of ibrutinib monotherapy. The sequenced sample was PBMCs, obtained before ibrutinib treatment. The chain links TRBV9 with TRBJ2-7, with 13 middle bases fitting TRBD2. This sequence originates from a human donor with chronic lymphocytic leukemia. The CDR3 reads CASSAGTSGTYEQYF. The DNA is TGTGCCAGCAGCGCAGGGACTAGCGGGACCTACGAGCAGTACTTC.